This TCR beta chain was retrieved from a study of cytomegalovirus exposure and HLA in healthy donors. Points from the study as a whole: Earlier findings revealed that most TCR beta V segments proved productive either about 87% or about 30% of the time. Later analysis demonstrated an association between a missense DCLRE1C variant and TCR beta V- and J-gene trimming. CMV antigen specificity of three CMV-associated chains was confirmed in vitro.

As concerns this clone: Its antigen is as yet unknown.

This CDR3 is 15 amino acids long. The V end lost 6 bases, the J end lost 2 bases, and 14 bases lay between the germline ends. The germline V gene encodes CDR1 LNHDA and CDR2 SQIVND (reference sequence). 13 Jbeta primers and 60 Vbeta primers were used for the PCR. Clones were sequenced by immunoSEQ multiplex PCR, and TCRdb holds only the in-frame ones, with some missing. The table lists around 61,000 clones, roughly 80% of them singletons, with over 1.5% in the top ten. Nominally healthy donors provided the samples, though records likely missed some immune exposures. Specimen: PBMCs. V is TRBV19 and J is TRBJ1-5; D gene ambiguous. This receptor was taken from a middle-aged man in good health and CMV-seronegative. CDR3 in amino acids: CASSPRGGGNQPQHF. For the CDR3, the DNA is TGTGCCAGTAGCCCCCGAGGTGGCGGCAATCAGCCCCAGCATTTT. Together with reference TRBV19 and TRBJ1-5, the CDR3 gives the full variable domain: DGGITQSPKYLFRKEGQNVTLSCEQNLNHDAMYWYRQDPGQGLRLIYYSQIVNDFQKGDIAEGYSVSREKKESFPLTVTSAQKNPTAFYLCASSPRGGGNQPQHFGDGTRLSIL.